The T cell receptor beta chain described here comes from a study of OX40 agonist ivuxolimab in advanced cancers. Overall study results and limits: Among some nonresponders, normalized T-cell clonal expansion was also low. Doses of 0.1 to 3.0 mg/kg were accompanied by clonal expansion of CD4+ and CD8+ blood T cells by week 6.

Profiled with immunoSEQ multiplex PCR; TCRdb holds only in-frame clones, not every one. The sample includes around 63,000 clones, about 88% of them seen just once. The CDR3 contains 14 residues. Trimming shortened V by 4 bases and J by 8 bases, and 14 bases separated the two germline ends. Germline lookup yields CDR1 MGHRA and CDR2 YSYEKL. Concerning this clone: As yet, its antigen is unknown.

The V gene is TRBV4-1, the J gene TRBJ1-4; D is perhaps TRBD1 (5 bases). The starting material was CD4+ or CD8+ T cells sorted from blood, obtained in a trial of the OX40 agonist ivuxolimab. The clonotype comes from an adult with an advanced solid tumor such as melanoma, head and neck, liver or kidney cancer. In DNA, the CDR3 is TGCGCCAGCAGCCCTCCCGGGGGGATAGAAAAACTGTTTTTT. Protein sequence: CASSPPGGIEKLFF.